This TCR beta chain was found in a study of cytomegalovirus exposure and HLA in healthy donors. Whole-study findings and limits: A later analysis reportedly found fewer N-insertions in an Asian-associated ancestry cluster than the roughly 670-donor mean.

In regard to this clone: As yet, its antigen is unknown.

Healthy bone marrow donors made up the donors. A multiplex PCR was run with 60 Vbeta primers and 13 Jbeta primers. Clones were sequenced by immunoSEQ multiplex PCR, and TCRdb holds only the in-frame ones, with some missing. The repertoire holds about 190,000 clones, with 85% to 90% as singletons. This sequence was found in a woman under 30 in good health and CMV-seronegative. The sequencing sample was made of PBMCs.

The CDR3 here is CASRSGTGNYGYTF. For the CDR3, the DNA is TGTGCCAGCAGATCAGGGACAGGGAACTATGGCTACACCTTC. The chain links TRBV28 to TRBJ1-2; 9 positions agree with TRBD1. Looked up from germline, CDR1 is MDHEN and CDR2 is SYDVKM. The CDR3 contains 14 residues. The V segment lost 6 bases and the J segment 2 bases; nucleotides outside the gene matches: 4.